This is a list of T cell receptor beta chains from one sample in a study of T cell repertoires in cytomegalovirus infection. MiXCR was run by TCRdb on the reads, yielding one entry per CDR3 protein. The sample lists about 330,000 distinct CDR3 sequences, 8% to 9.5% occurring once. Specimen: PBMCs. The origin of the receptors is a human donor in good health (CMV status not recorded). Some clones in this sample may be carry-over from other donors' samples. The conserved cysteine and the conserved F or W are not part of the CDR3 here. A D gene is named only where the DNA matches it firmly. The size of a clone is reported for some rows only, either as once, few or many, or as a class for expanded clones.

>TRBV20-1|NA|TRBJ1-2|NA
SARAGVGVNNYGYT
>TRBV7-2|many|TRBJ1-1|TRBD1
ASSLAGQGTEAF
>TRBV7-2|many|TRBJ2-7|NA
ASSRTIATYEQY
>TRBV7-2|few|TRBJ2-7|NA
ASSQRQGEAYYEQY
>TRBV27|NA|TRBJ1-5|NA
ASGGWGSGNQPQH
>TRBV6-2/TRBV6-3|NA|TRBJ2-1|NA
ASRHGAEQF
>TRBV10-3|NA|TRBJ1-1|NA
AISGVTEAF
>TRBV5-1|many|TRBJ2-3|NA
ASSLGESRTDTQY
>TRBV19|few|TRBJ1-1|NA
ASKWGGTEAF
>TRBV11-2|many|TRBJ1-1|NA
ASSLVASGRGVGTEAF
>TRBV7-2|NA|TRBJ2-1|NA
ASSLGVSWGDFKQF
>TRBV7-2|many|TRBJ2-5|NA
ASSPRQGGVQETQY
>TRBV7-2|many|TRBJ1-5|TRBD1
ASSLTGINQPQH
>TRBV10-2|few|TRBJ1-4|NA
ASSERSEKLF
>TRBV24-1|few|TRBJ2-7|NA
ATSEGDEQY
>TRBV7-2|many|TRBJ1-3|NA
ASSSGGSSGNTIY
>TRBV19|few|TRBJ2-2|NA
ASSTSWGGNAGELF
>TRBV12-3/TRBV12-4|many|TRBJ2-7|NA
ASSLNEQY
>TRBV7-7|NA|TRBJ2-1|NA
ASSLKGRDNEQF
>TRBV15|NA|TRBJ2-2|NA
ATSREKGKNTGELF
>TRBV7-9|many|TRBJ2-3|TRBD2
AIGLAANTDTQY
>TRBV7-3|NA|TRBJ2-1|TRBD2
ASSPRGREDPYNEQF
>TRBV4-3|NA|TRBJ2-5|NA
ASSQDWAKETQY
>TRBV6-5|many|TRBJ2-1|NA
ASSYSRSGDEQF
>TRBV4-1|NA|TRBJ1-2|TRBD1
ASSPGDSRYDYGYT
>TRBV2|many|TRBJ2-3|TRBD2
ASSSTSGDTDTQY
>TRBV6-2/TRBV6-3|NA|TRBJ2-7|NA
ASSYNPDHSYEQY
>TRBV15|few|TRBJ1-5|NA
ATSRMGDTNQPQH
>TRBV20-1|few|TRBJ1-2|TRBD1
SAGTGLGYT
>TRBV12-3/TRBV12-4|NA|TRBJ2-7|NA
ASGRRSTYEQY
>TRBV5-6|many|TRBJ1-5|NA
ASSLSPYQPQH
>TRBV28|many|TRBJ2-2|NA
ASSSTRVVGELF
>TRBV11-2|few|TRBJ1-1|NA
ASNLGGGVNTEAF
>TRBV4-2|NA|TRBJ2-7|TRBD2
ASSQETGTSHYEQY
>TRBV14|NA|TRBJ1-3|NA
ASSRRGTSGNTIY
>TRBV6-5|many|TRBJ2-5|TRBD2
ASSYSRLAGGQAETQY
>TRBV7-2|many|TRBJ2-7|NA
ASSPGRGRSYEQY
>TRBV7-2|many|TRBJ2-3|NA
ASSLGRRTDTQY
>TRBV7-2|many|TRBJ2-3|TRBD2
ATSRTRATDTQY
>TRBV28|few|TRBJ1-5|NA
ASSPPGGLADSNQPQH